The clone carrying this T cell receptor beta chain was picked up many times. Its antigen is still unknown. This specimen comes from a study of T-cell reconstitution after alpha-beta-depleted transplantation in children. Library preparation (for TCRbeta) was performed with unique molecular identifiers. TCRdb redid the calling of the PCR reads with MiXCR, one entry per CDR3 protein. The sample includes about 200,000 distinct CDR3 sequences, approximately 6.9% seen only once; the top ten take 5.5% to 6.5%. The study, taken as a whole, reports: At day 60, the high TCRbeta diversity found in some patients originated from recipient T cells and thymic progenitors that had survived. Several hundred expanded graft clones reportedly were the source of alpha-beta T cells about two months after transplant. T-cell counts and diversity at one year post-transplant came mainly from newly produced T cells.

CDR3 size: 15 residues. Deletions cut 5 bases from V and 8 bases from J, with 18 bases between. Germline V lookup: CDR1 SGHAT, CDR2 FQNNGV. The chain employs TRBV11-2 and TRBJ2-2; D may correspond to TRBD1 or TRBD2 (5 bases each). Source: PBMCs, taken before TCRalphabeta/CD19-depleted stem cell transplant. The TCR originated in a boy aged 2 to 9 with acute lymphoblastic leukemia, due to receive a stem cell transplant. CDR3 amino acids: CASSTRGTQTGELFF. The CDR3 DNA is TGTGCCAGCAGCACTAGAGGGACCCAAACTGGGGAGCTGTTTTTT.